Sequencing of this T cell receptor beta chain was carried out in a study of shared clonotypes between healthy human individuals. CDR1 is MGHDK, CDR2 SYGVNS, per germline. The CDR3 has 16 residues. V was clipped by 1 base and J by 7 bases, with 19 bases between them. Whole-study findings and limits: Larger estimated richness was generally seen in naive subsets than in memory subsets.

Clones were sequenced by immunoSEQ multiplex PCR, and TCRdb holds only the in-frame ones, with some missing. Of some 1,600,000 clones detected, 95% to 99% appear once; the ten largest clones hold about 0.42%. CD4+ cells yielded CD45RA+ naive and CD45RA-negative memory subsets. In the case of this clone: Its antigen is currently unknown.

The TCR originated in a man aged 30-40 years in good health. The chain uses TRBV25-1 and TRBJ1-1; D is unresolved. Sequencing was done on a sample of naive CD4+ T cells sorted from blood. Subset described: CD45RA+ positively selected. CDR3 bases: TGTGCCAGCAGTGAATTGGCCGGGGTTCGGCGGGGTGAAGCTTTCTTT. Amino acid sequence: CASSELAGVRRGEAFF. The variable domain in full, with the rest retrieved from reference TRBV25-1 and TRBJ1-1, is EADIYQTPRYLVIGTGKKITLECSQTMGHDKMYWYQQDPGMELHLIHYSYGVNSTEKGDLSSESTVSRIRTEHFPLTLESARPSHTSQYLCASSELAGVRRGEAFFGQGTRLTVV.